This T cell receptor (beta chain) is from a study of Ad26.COV2.S vaccination and SARS-CoV-2 variants. The wider study: COV1001, an Ad26.COV2.S trial, supplied this vaccine-arm donor.

General study findings and limits: With respect to non-spike TCR breadth, vaccine and placebo recipients were similar. From the TCR breadth and depth analyses, total T cell responses may have been underestimated. Substantial response breadth was reportedly seen for spike-specific CD8+ and CD4+ T cells after vaccination.

Sequencing was performed with immunoSEQ multiplex PCR; in TCRdb, only in-frame clones are kept and a portion is missing. The sample comprises around 450,000 clones, 89% of which are singletons, and approximately 2.5% rests with the top ten. Details on this clone: No antigen is known for it.

Described treatment: 15 to 20 received Ad26.COV2.S at low or high dose, single or two shots; roughly five received placebo; per-sample allocation not given. Specimen acquisition occurred on day 63 following the initial vaccine or placebo injection. The sequenced sample was peripheral blood, obtained in a trial of Ad26.COV2.S vaccine versus placebo. The receptor was isolated from a person between 18 and 59 years old who received the Ad26.COV2.S COVID-19 vaccine or a placebo.

The CDR3 bases are TGCGCCAGCAGCCAAGATCGGGCAGGGATTCAGCCCCAGCATTTT. Translated, it gives CASSQDRAGIQPQHF. This chain links TRBV4-3 with TRBJ1-5, with D possibly TRBD1 on 5 matching bases. Germline V gene data show CDR1 as LGHNA and CDR2 as YSLEER. Trimming pared 0 bases from V and 6 bases from J, leaving 12 bases between. The CDR3 totals 15 residues.